These T cell receptor beta chains were read from a single sample in a study of shared clonotypes between healthy human individuals. Only in-frame clones appear in the TCRdb table, and some are missing; sequencing was by immunoSEQ multiplex PCR. This table holds 2 million to 3 million clones, over 85% found once. The sequenced sample consisted of naive CD4+ T cells from PBMCs. These receptors were obtained from a man younger than 35 in good health. Some clones in this sample may be carry-over from other donors' samples. Both conserved end residues are part of each CDR3. Fields, in order: D gene, clone size, V gene, J gene, CDR3 protein, CDR3 DNA. The D gene is left open where the match is weak. The size field is filled for only some rows; it gives once, few, many or a size class.

TRBD1	-	TRBV5-1	TRBJ1-1	CASSPTGDTEAFF	TGCGCCAGCAGCCCGACAGGGGACACTGAAGCTTTCTTT
TRBD2	-	TRBV5-1	TRBJ2-1	CASSLGLAGVSEQFF	TGCGCCAGCAGCTTGGGACTAGCGGGAGTGAGTGAGCAGTTCTTC
TRBD2	-	TRBV30	TRBJ2-3	CAWSVGLAGTDTQYF	TGTGCCTGGAGTGTCGGGCTAGCGGGTACAGATACGCAGTATTTT
-	-	TRBV7-8	TRBJ1-2	CASSLGELGYGYTF	TGTGCCAGCAGCTTAGGCGAGTTGGGCTATGGCTACACCTTC
TRBD2	-	TRBV6-1	TRBJ2-3	CASSWTRTDTQYF	TGTGCCAGCAGTTGGACTAGAACCGATACGCAGTATTTT
TRBD1	-	TRBV11-2	TRBJ1-1	CASSLGGGRGRLGNTEAFF	TGTGCCAGCAGCTTAGGTGGTGGCAGGGGGCGACTGGGGAACACTGAAGCTTTCTTT
-	-	TRBV9	TRBJ2-7	CASSVTSWDRDLLAVYEQYF	TGTGCCAGCAGCGTTACCTCTTGGGACAGGGATTTACTAGCGGTTTACGAGCAGTACTTC
-	-	TRBV5-1	TRBJ1-5	CASSLVGGSKQHF	TGCGCCAGCAGCTTGGTTGGAGGAAGCAAGCAGCATTTT
TRBD2	-	TRBV9	TRBJ2-7	CASSVAGQPKGTSGFYEQYF	TGTGCCAGCAGCGTAGCTGGCCAACCCAAAGGGACTAGCGGATTCTACGAGCAGTACTTC
TRBD2	-	TRBV6-5	TRBJ2-3	CASSPSGRMNTQYF	TGTGCCAGCAGTCCCAGCGGGAGAATGAATACGCAGTATTTT
TRBD2	-	TRBV14	TRBJ2-2	CASRATSGPTRTGELFF	TGTGCCAGCAGGGCTACTAGCGGCCCAACGCGGACCGGGGAGCTGTTTTTT
TRBD1	-	TRBV19	TRBJ1-2	CASSRTGTDYGYTF	TGTGCCAGTAGTAGAACCGGGACAGACTATGGCTACACCTTC
-	-	TRBV7-9	TRBJ2-5	CASSGKAGTTKETQYF	TGTGCCAGCAGCGGGAAGGCCGGGACGACCAAAGAGACCCAGTACTTC
-	-	TRBV5-5	TRBJ2-7	CASSPNAEDEQYF	TGTGCCAGCAGCCCAAACGCGGAAGACGAGCAGTACTTC
TRBD2	-	TRBV18	TRBJ2-7	CASSLTSGTPYEQYF	TGTGCCAGCTCCCTGACTAGCGGAACACCCTACGAGCAGTACTTC
-	-	TRBV30	TRBJ1-2	CAWRGVGKDRRARYGYTF	TGTGCCTGGAGGGGAGTGGGGAAAGACCGTCGGGCACGGTATGGCTACACCTTC
TRBD2	once	TRBV9	TRBJ2-1	CASSAPRYGGGRQNNEQFF	TGTGCCAGCAGCGCGCCCCGGTATGGGGGGGGGAGACAAAACAATGAGCAGTTCTTC
TRBD2	-	TRBV7-8	TRBJ2-7	CASSPRTSGNYEQYF	TGTGCCAGCAGCCCTAGGACTAGCGGGAATTACGAGCAGTACTTC
-	-	TRBV6-6	TRBJ2-7	CASSYVGLEQYF	TGTGCCAGCAGTTACGTGGGGCTCGAGCAGTACTTC
-	-	TRBV15	TRBJ2-2	CATSSFRAGELFF	TGTGCCACCAGCAGCTTCAGGGCCGGGGAGCTGTTTTTT
-	-	TRBV7-3	TRBJ1-2	CASKGAGGPPNYGYTF	TGTGCCAGCAAGGGAGCAGGAGGCCCGCCTAACTATGGCTACACCTTC
TRBD1	-	TRBV28	TRBJ2-7	CASSLNPGQGYEQYF	TGTGCCAGCAGCCTAAACCCGGGACAGGGGTACGAGCAGTACTTC
TRBD2	-	TRBV2	TRBJ2-2	CASSPRGGYTGELFF	TGTGCCAGCAGTCCGCGGGGGGGCTACACCGGGGAGCTGTTTTTT
-	-	TRBV7-2	TRBJ2-7	CASSPQGAFTYEQYF	TGTGCCAGCAGTCCGCAAGGGGCCTTTACCTACGAGCAGTACTTC
TRBD1	few	TRBV28	TRBJ1-2	CAGSTGQGYTF	TGTGCCGGCTCGACAGGGCAAGGCTACACCTTC
TRBD1	-	TRBV5-6	TRBJ2-2	CASTQGTERLFF	TGTGCCAGCACACAGGGGACCGAAAGGCTGTTTTTT
-	once	TRBV10-3	TRBJ1-1	CAISRAQNTEAFF	TGTGCCATCAGTCGGGCACAGAACACTGAAGCTTTCTTT
TRBD1	-	TRBV18	TRBJ1-2	CASSSSQGNYGYTF	TGTGCCAGCTCAAGTTCACAGGGGAACTATGGCTACACCTTC
TRBD2	-	TRBV5-1	TRBJ2-1	CASSLGVQNYAGDEQFF	TGCGCCAGCAGCTTGGGCGTCCAGAACTATGCGGGGGATGAGCAGTTCTTC
-	-	TRBV12-5	TRBJ2-7	CASGLVHTKPLDSYEQYF	TGTGCTAGTGGTTTGGTCCATACCAAGCCGCTGGACAGCTACGAGCAGTACTTC
-	-	TRBV30	TRBJ1-1	CAWSVEVDTEAFF	TGTGCCTGGAGTGTAGAGGTGGACACTGAAGCTTTCTTT
TRBD2	-	TRBV6-5	TRBJ2-1	CASSYGLAGGIEQFF	TGTGCCAGCAGTTACGGACTAGCGGGAGGGATTGAGCAGTTCTTC
TRBD2	-	TRBV5-1	TRBJ2-1	CASSLKTSGRPLGEQFF	TGCGCCAGCAGCTTGAAGACTAGCGGGAGGCCCCTAGGGGAGCAGTTCTTC
-	once	TRBV7-8	TRBJ1-3	CASSPYIGSGNTIYF	TGTGCCAGCAGCCCGTACATCGGCTCTGGAAACACCATATATTTT
-	-	TRBV11-2	TRBJ2-1	CASSLVQASVGRNEQFF	TGTGCCAGCAGCTTAGTTCAGGCTAGCGTAGGTCGGAATGAGCAGTTCTTC
TRBD2	-	TRBV4-1	TRBJ2-7	CASSQPSGGTFSYEQYF	TGCGCCAGCAGCCAACCTAGCGGGGGAACCTTCTCCTACGAGCAGTACTTC
TRBD2	-	TRBV27	TRBJ2-3	CASSFSGSPDTQYF	TGTGCCAGCAGTTTTAGCGGGAGCCCAGATACGCAGTATTTT